This is a list of T cell receptor beta chains from one sample in a study of OX40 agonist ivuxolimab in advanced cancers. The assay was immunoSEQ multiplex PCR, and TCRdb's table has in-frame clones only and misses some. This sample carries about 96,000 clones, around 91% of them seen once, and the ten largest clones take 1.5% to 2%. The sample in question was CD4+ or CD8+ T cells sorted from blood, obtained in a trial of the OX40 agonist ivuxolimab. The origin of the receptors is an adult with an advanced solid tumor such as melanoma, head and neck, liver or kidney cancer. Each CDR3 is given with its conserved first and last residue. The order of the fields is J gene, D gene, clone size, V gene, CDR3 DNA, CDR3 protein. A D gene is named only where the DNA matches it firmly. The listing skips clone size in some rows; elsewhere it reads once, few, many or a size class.

>TRBJ1-5|TRBD1|-|TRBV29-1
TGCAGCGTTGGGACAGGGATCGGCAATCAGCCCCAGCATTTT
CSVGTGIGNQPQHF
>TRBJ1-4|-|-|TRBV18
TGTGCCAGCTCACTTAGACAGACCGTTGGTGAAAAACTGTTTTTT
CASSLRQTVGEKLFF
>TRBJ2-5|TRBD1|-|TRBV7-8
TGTGCCAGCAGCTTTGGGAGGACAGGGCTTGGACGAAGTACCCAGTACTTC
CASSFGRTGLGRSTQYF
>TRBJ2-5|TRBD1|-|TRBV4-3
TGCGCCAGCAGCCAAGTCGGCAGGGGGCAGACCCAGTACTTC
CASSQVGRGQTQYF
>TRBJ2-3|TRBD1|-|TRBV19
TGTGCCAGTAGCGAGACAGGGAAGTTTGAAACAGATACGCAGTATTTT
CASSETGKFETDTQYF
>TRBJ2-5|-|once|TRBV7-2
TGTGCCAGCAGCCCTTTAAAGACCCAGTACTTC
CASSPLKTQYF
>TRBJ2-2|TRBD2|-|TRBV7-2
TGTGCCAGCAGCAAGACTAGCGGCCCAAGCTCGGCCGGGGAGCTGTTTTTT
CASSKTSGPSSAGELFF
>TRBJ1-1|TRBD1|few|TRBV18
TGTGCCAGCTCACCAGACAGGGGCGGCACTGAAGCTTTCTTT
CASSPDRGGTEAFF
>TRBJ1-1|-|-|TRBV10-3
TGTGCCATCAGTGAGTTAGAGGCGAACACTGAAGCTTTCTTT
CAISELEANTEAFF
>TRBJ2-7|TRBD2|-|TRBV2
TGTGCCAGCGGAGAAAGCGGGAGGAGGCACGAGCAGTACTTC
CASGESGRRHEQYF
>TRBJ2-1|-|-|TRBV29-1
TGCAGCGTCAGCGTAGCGAGTGAGCAGTTCTTC
CSVSVASEQFF
>TRBJ2-6|-|-|TRBV18
TGTGCCAGCTCACCTAGGTCGGAGTCTGGGGCCAACGTCCTGACTTTC
CASSPRSESGANVLTF
>TRBJ2-7|-|once|TRBV5-1
TGCGCCAGCAGCTTGACACAGGGTTACGAGCAGTACTTC
CASSLTQGYEQYF
>TRBJ1-2|-|-|TRBV15
TGTGCCACCAGCAGAGGCGGGAAGGGCTACACCTTC
CATSRGGKGYTF
>TRBJ1-2|-|-|TRBV30
TGTGCCTGGGACATGGGGAGCTACACCTTC
CAWDMGSYTF
>TRBJ2-5|-|-|TRBV11-2
TGTGCCAGCAGCTCAAACAGGGTTTCTGAGACCCAGTACTTC
CASSSNRVSETQYF
>TRBJ2-1|TRBD2|-|TRBV30
TGTGCCTGGAGAGGAGGGACTAGCGGGAACAATGAGCAGTTCTTC
CAWRGGTSGNNEQFF
>TRBJ1-6|TRBD1|-|TRBV30
TGTGCCTGGAAACGGGGGGGGACAGCTTATAATTCACCCCTCCACTTT
CAWKRGGTAYNSPLHF
>TRBJ2-1|TRBD2|-|TRBV7-2
TGTGCCAGCAGCTTAGCCCCTAGCGGGACCTACAATGAGCAGTTCTTC
CASSLAPSGTYNEQFF
>TRBJ1-4|-|-|TRBV7-2
TGTGCCAGCAGCGCGCGGGGGGCTGGTAATGAAAAACTGTTTTTT
CASSARGAGNEKLFF
>TRBJ2-5|TRBD1|-|TRBV29-1
TGCAGCGTTGAAGGGGGACAGGGGGCAAGCCAAGAGACCCAGTACTTC
CSVEGGQGASQETQYF
>TRBJ2-5|-|-|TRBV19
TGTGCCAGTAGTATCGGGCCGGTAGTTCAGCAGTCCCAAGAGACCCAGTACTTC
CASSIGPVVQQSQETQYF
>TRBJ2-2|-|-|TRBV7-3
TGTGCCAGCAGCTACACGTCGGGTATTTCGGACACCGGGGAGCTGTTTTTT
CASSYTSGISDTGELFF
>TRBJ2-7|-|-|TRBV30
TGTGCCTGGAGCGCACAGGGACACTACGAGCAGTACTTC
CAWSAQGHYEQYF
>TRBJ1-2|-|once|TRBV19
TGTGCCAGTAGTGGAAGCGGGGGCGCCGGGTGGGGCTACACCTTC
CASSGSGGAGWGYTF
>TRBJ2-6|TRBD1|-|TRBV27
TGTGCCAGCAGTCGACAGGGGACCTACTCTGGGGCCAACGTCCTGACTTTC
CASSRQGTYSGANVLTF
>TRBJ2-2|TRBD2|once|TRBV7-2
TGTGCCAGCAGCTTGATGGGACTAGCGGTCGCCGGGGAGCTGTTTTTT
CASSLMGLAVAGELFF
>TRBJ2-7|-|-|TRBV5-5
TGTGCCAGCAGCTTCAGACCCGTCGCCGCCGACGAGCAGTACTTC
CASSFRPVAADEQYF
>TRBJ1-3|-|once|TRBV28
TGTGCCAGCAAGGGTGACAATTACTCTGGAAACACCATATATTTT
CASKGDNYSGNTIYF
>TRBJ2-7|-|once|TRBV2
TGTGCCAGCAGTGGTGGGGGGCTCGACGAGCAGTACTTC
CASSGGGLDEQYF
>TRBJ2-2|TRBD2|-|TRBV7-2
TGTGCCAGCGGTCTAGCGGCTAACACCGGGGAGCTGTTTTTT
CASGLAANTGELFF
>TRBJ2-5|TRBD2|-|TRBV27
TGTGCCAGCAGTTTGGGACTAGCAGGGGAGACCCAGTACTTC
CASSLGLAGETQYF
>TRBJ1-4|-|-|TRBV11-2
TGTGCCAGCAGCCAGAGCAGGGCAACTAATGAAAAACTGTTTTTT
CASSQSRATNEKLFF
>TRBJ2-1|TRBD1|-|TRBV9
TGTGCCAGCAGCCGGTTTGGGGACAGGGAAAATGAGCAGTTCTTC
CASSRFGDRENEQFF
>TRBJ2-5|-|-|TRBV5-4
TGTGCCAGCAGCTTCCGAGGAGGTGAGACCCAGTACTTC
CASSFRGGETQYF
>TRBJ1-6|-|-|TRBV28
TGTGCCAGCAGTTTAATCCAAGGAGCGAGTAATTCACCCCTCCACTTT
CASSLIQGASNSPLHF
>TRBJ1-1|-|-|TRBV11-3
TGTGCCAGCAGCTTAGGGGCAGGGTACACTGAAGCTTTCTTT
CASSLGAGYTEAFF
>TRBJ2-2|-|-|TRBV2
TGTGCCAGCAGTGAAGCAGCCGGGGAGCTGTTTTTT
CASSEAAGELFF
>TRBJ2-1|TRBD2|-|TRBV9
TGTGCCAGCAACCAAAGGCCCGGTAGCGGGAGGGCCAGCAATGAGCAGTTCTTC
CASNQRPGSGRASNEQFF
>TRBJ1-2|-|-|TRBV19
TGTGCCAGTAGTATTACGACGGGGAGGTTCGTTGGCTACACCTTC
CASSITTGRFVGYTF
>TRBJ2-1|-|few|TRBV14
TGTGCCAGCAGCCAAGATCGTCCCCTTAGGACTTCTACCTACAATGAGCAGTTCTTC
CASSQDRPLRTSTYNEQFF
>TRBJ2-5|-|-|TRBV6-4
TGTGCCAGCAGTCCGACGGGGGCTTCGGAACAAGAGACCCAGTACTTC
CASSPTGASEQETQYF
>TRBJ2-3|-|-|TRBV29-1
TGCAGCGTTGAAGATCAGAATCAGGGTACGCAGTATTTT
CSVEDQNQGTQYF
>TRBJ1-1|-|-|TRBV19
TGTGCCAGTAGTACGACAGTGAACACTGAAGCTTTCTTT
CASSTTVNTEAFF
>TRBJ1-1|-|-|TRBV5-1
TGCGCCAGCAGCTCCAACAGGGTTGGGGGAAACACTGAAGCTTTCTTT
CASSSNRVGGNTEAFF
>TRBJ1-5|TRBD1|once|TRBV15
TGTGCCACCAGCAGAGATAAACAGGGGGAACAGCCCCAGCATTTT
CATSRDKQGEQPQHF
>TRBJ2-7|-|-|TRBV2
TGTGCCAGCAGTGATCAGTTAGACGTCCACGAGCAGTACTTC
CASSDQLDVHEQYF
>TRBJ2-1|TRBD2|-|TRBV28
TGTGCCAGCAGTCCAGCGGGGAGCCGTGGTGATGAGCAGTTCTTC
CASSPAGSRGDEQFF
>TRBJ2-1|TRBD1|-|TRBV19
TGTGCCAGTGTTACCGGGACAGGCCACAATGAGCAGTTCTTC
CASVTGTGHNEQFF
>TRBJ1-2|TRBD1|-|TRBV10-2
TGCGCCAGCAGTGAGTCGGGTCTAATAAGGACAGGTCGTTCAAACTATGGCTACACCTTC
CASSESGLIRTGRSNYGYTF
>TRBJ1-5|-|-|TRBV10-1
TGCGCCAGCAGTGATCTTAATAATCAGCCCCAGCATTTT
CASSDLNNQPQHF
>TRBJ2-1|TRBD2|-|TRBV5-4
TGTGCCAGCAGTTTATTCTCACGGCTAGCGGACAATGAGCAGTTCTTC
CASSLFSRLADNEQFF
>TRBJ1-5|-|once|TRBV2
TGTGCCAGCAGTGAAGCGCTTTCTGGGAGTCAGCCCCAGCATTTT
CASSEALSGSQPQHF
>TRBJ2-3|-|-|TRBV10-3
TGTGCCATCAAGCGGCCGGGACGGGAAATGGATACGCAGTATTTT
CAIKRPGREMDTQYF